A selection of T cell receptor beta chains follows, all from one sample in a study of T cell repertoires in cytomegalovirus infection. TCRdb used MiXCR to reprocess the reads, holding one entry per CDR3 protein. The table includes 200,000 to 300,000 distinct CDR3 sequences, roughly an eighth detected once. Material for sequencing was PBMCs. Receptors originate from a human donor in good health (CMV status not recorded). Some clones in this sample may be carry-over from other donors' samples. Both conserved end residues are part of each CDR3. The order of the fields is D gene, clone size, J gene, V gene, CDR3 length, CDR3 protein, CDR3 DNA. A D gene is named only where the DNA matches it firmly. Clone size, where shown, is once, few, many, or a class for clones that have expanded.

. many TRBJ2-3 TRBV6-1 14 CASSEAIRADTQYF TGTGCCAGCAGTGAAGCGATCAGGGCAGATACGCAGTATTTT
TRBD1 many TRBJ2-7 TRBV28 18 CASSPYPYRGQSSYEQYF TGTGCCAGCAGTCCCTACCCCTACAGGGGGCAGAGCTCCTACGAGCAGTACTTC
TRBD1 . TRBJ2-3 TRBV5-4 16 CASSGTGGGSTDTQYF TGTGCCAGCAGCGGCACAGGGGGAGGAAGCACAGATACGCAGTATTTT
. . TRBJ2-3 TRBV12-3/TRBV12-4 15 CASSRGGLKADTQYF TGTGCCAGCAGTCGTGGCGGTCTAAAGGCAGATACGCAGTATTTT
. . TRBJ1-1 TRBV5-1 17 CASSLLWAGSAGTEAFF TGCGCCAGCAGCCTCCTCTGGGCAGGGTCCGCCGGGACTGAAGCTTTCTTT
. many TRBJ2-1 TRBV7-2 12 CASSDLGVEQFF TGTGCCAGCAGCGATCTGGGCGTCGAGCAGTTCTTC
TRBD1 many TRBJ2-2 TRBV7-2 15 CASSSTGAGTGELFF TGTGCCAGCAGCAGTACAGGGGCGGGCACCGGGGAGCTGTTTTTT
. many TRBJ2-5 TRBV7-2 14 CASSAQYGQETQYF TGTGCCAGCAGCGCCCAGTACGGCCAAGAGACCCAGTACTTC
. many TRBJ1-1 TRBV7-3 15 CASSPNPAGNREAFF TGTGCCAGCAGTCCTAACCCTGCAGGGAATAGGGAAGCTTTCTTT
. many TRBJ2-7 TRBV7-6 15 CASSLAGRPTYEQYF TGTGCCAGCAGCTTAGCGGGACGGCCGACCTACGAGCAGTACTTC
TRBD2 few TRBJ2-7 TRBV7-2 14 CASSLVQRDYEQYF TGTGCCAGCAGCTTAGTCCAGCGGGACTACGAGCAGTACTTC
TRBD1 many TRBJ2-5 TRBV7-2 15 CASSADRGSVETQYF TGTGCCAGCAGCGCCGACAGGGGGTCGGTGGAGACCCAGTACTTC
TRBD1 few TRBJ2-7 TRBV5-4 15 CASSTQTTGDYEQYF TGTGCCAGCAGCACCCAGACTACAGGGGACTACGAGCAGTACTTC
. many TRBJ1-1 TRBV7-9 15 CASSLVDNRNTEAFF TGTGCCAGCAGCTTAGTCGACAATCGAAACACTGAAGCTTTCTTT
TRBD2 few TRBJ2-3 TRBV7-9 14 CASRGGSETDTQYF TGTGCCAGCAGGGGGGGGTCGGAGACAGATACGCAGTATTTT